This entry describes one T cell receptor (beta chain). The repertoire was sequenced with immunoSEQ multiplex PCR; TCRdb's copy has only in-frame clones and lacks some. The data contain about 78,000 clones, 75% to 95% of them singletons. Trimming cost V 3 bases and J 4 bases, with 12 bases left between them. CDR3 size: 15 residues. From germline, CDR1 is MGHDK and CDR2 SYGVNS. The sample comes from a study of blood T cell repertoires in COVID-19. J is TRBJ2-2 and V is TRBV25-1; the D gene is possibly TRBD2 (5 bases). This sequence originates from a woman of 80 years or more with acute or convalescent COVID-19. Material: peripheral blood. CDR3 DNA sequence: TGTGCCAGCAGTGATCCAGGAAGCGGCACCGGGGAGCTGTTTTTT. Protein sequence: CASSDPGSGTGELFF.